This is a list of T cell receptor beta chains from one sample in a study of blood T cell repertoires in COVID-19. Using immunoSEQ multiplex PCR, the repertoire was profiled, and TCRdb retains in-frame clones only, with some absent. There are a few hundred thousand clones in the sample; roughly 80% occur only once, and 5% lies in the top ten. The specimen sequenced was PBMCs or T cells enriched from blood (not recorded which). Source of these receptors: a man aged 35 to 55 who had been exposed to COVID-19. Each CDR3 is given with its conserved first and last residue. Each record gives: D gene, J gene, V gene, clone size, CDR3 length, CDR3 DNA, CDR3 protein. A D gene is named only where the DNA matches it firmly. Size tells how often a clone was seen (once, few, many) or the class of an expanded clone, and some rows leave it out.

. TRBJ2-3 TRBV29-1 . 15 TGCAGCGTTGAATCCGGGCATGAGTTAGAGGGTACGCAGTATTTT CSVESGHELEGTQYF
TRBD1 TRBJ1-1 TRBV6-5 . 14 TGTGCCAGCAGTTACTCAGGGGGCAACACTGAAGCTTTCTTT CASSYSGGNTEAFF
TRBD2 TRBJ2-7 TRBV5-1 . 13 TGCGCCAGCAGCTTGGTCGGGAGGGGTGAGCAGTACTTC CASSLVGRGEQYF
. TRBJ1-2 TRBV3-1/TRBV3-2 . 16 TGTGCCAGCAGCCCGCTCGGGTTTCTAGCTAACTATGGCTACACCTTC CASSPLGFLANYGYTF
. TRBJ2-7 TRBV19 . 13 TGTGCCAGTAGTGCCCAGCGCAATTACGAGCAGTACTTC CASSAQRNYEQYF
. TRBJ2-2 TRBV19 . 18 TGTGCCAGTAAAGGGGGAGTGATAGCGGGCGCGAACACCGGGGAGCTGTTTTTT CASKGGVIAGANTGELFF
TRBD2 TRBJ2-1 TRBV4-1 . 17 TGCGCCAGCAGCCCCGCTGATCCTAGCGGGAGTCCGCATGAGCAGTTCTTC CASSPADPSGSPHEQFF
TRBD1 TRBJ2-7 TRBV13 . 14 TGTGCCAGCAGCTTAGGGACAGGGGGCCCGGAGCAGTACTTC CASSLGTGGPEQYF
. TRBJ1-6 TRBV5-1 . 13 TGCGCCAGCAGCTTTCTCCGGGGTTCACCCCTCCACTTT CASSFLRGSPLHF
TRBD1 TRBJ2-5 TRBV12-3/TRBV12-4 once 13 TGTGCCAGCACCAGAGGGGGCTTGGGGACCCAGTACTTC CASTRGGLGTQYF